The sequence of this T cell receptor (beta chain) was determined in a study of T cell repertoires in cytomegalovirus infection. On the study more broadly: CMV infection together with matching HLA type was indicated by public TCR beta signatures.

Each CDR3 protein gets one entry after TCRdb re-called the reads with MiXCR. The repertoire holds some 590,000 distinct CDR3 sequences, with 35% to 50% as singletons. Overall study results and limits: Cumulated frequencies of public TCR beta families served to identify carriers of CMV plus the relevant HLA. HLA-C-restricted TCR beta clonotypes specific for CMV led the ex vivo response.

Comment on this clonotype: Antigen specificity is unknown.

The CDR3 runs to 14 residues. Trimming pared 8 bases from V and 3 bases from J, leaving 15 bases between. Germline V gene data show CDR1 as KGHSH and CDR2 as LQKENI. The chain couples TRBV18 to TRBJ2-3, with no clear D. Material: cultured PBMCs, obtained from culture after CMV antigen stimulation. The origin of this receptor is a human donor in good health (CMV status not recorded). Some clones in this sample may be carry-over from other donors' samples. CDR3 sequence reads: CASAPSGGTDTQYF. The CDR3 coding sequence is TGTGCCAGCGCGCCCTCGGGTGGAACAGATACGCAGTATTTT.